The 21 T cell receptor beta chains in this list originate from one sample, sequenced in a study of vaccination and CD4 T cells after COVID-19. The treatment is: approximately 9-day PBMC culture with coronavirus spike peptide pools or control peptides (ViraFEST assay). Their antigens remain unidentified. CD4+ T cells that had been cultured provided DNA sequenced with the Oncomine TCR Beta short-read assay. TCRdb reanalysed the PCR reads using MiXCR and keeps one entry per CDR3 protein. The sample contains fewer than 15,000 distinct CDR3 sequences, about a fifth of which appear only once. Sequences were derived from CD4+ T cells from blood, cultured in vitro, sampled before SARS-CoV-2 vaccination. The receptors were gathered from a human donor who received a COVID-19 vaccine.

V is TRBV7-9 and J is TRBJ1-1; TRBD1 matches 7 bases. This CDR3 is built from 13 residues. CDR1 and CDR2 (germline): SEHNR, FQNEAQ (reference sequence). With 5 bases clipped from V and 4 bases from J, the junction kept 4 bases outside the gene matches. The CDR3 coding sequence is TGTGCCAGCAGCCGGGACAGTACCACTGAAGCTTTCTTT. Its translation is CASSRDSTTEAFF.

This clonotype was detected a few times. The rearrangement links TRBV7-6 to TRBJ2-5; 10 bases line up with TRBD2. The germline CDR1 and CDR2 sequences are SGHVS and FNYEAQ. The CDR3 runs 16 residues. Trimming removed 3 bases from V and 5 bases from J; junction bases left unmatched: 9. CDR3 DNA sequence: TGTGCCAGCAGCTTTAGGCAGCGGGGGGGCCGCGAGACCCAGTACTTC. Protein product: CASSFRQRGGRETQYF.

This clonotype counts as medium-sized. The gene calls are TRBV30 and TRBJ1-1; D uncertain. Germline V CDR1 and CDR2: GTSNPN, SVGIG (reference sequence). Trimming shortened V by 5 bases and J by 2 bases, and 9 bases separated the two germline ends. This CDR3 has 12 amino acids. CDR3 in DNA: TGTGCCTGGGGGCGTCTAAACACTGAAGCTTTCTTT. It is translated as CAWGRLNTEAFF. The entire variable domain, with the rest obtained from reference TRBV30 and TRBJ1-1, is as follows: SQTIHQWPATLVQPVGSPLSLECTVEGTSNPNLYWYRQAAGRGLQLLFYSVGIGQISSEVPQNLSASRPQDRQFILSSKKLLLSDSGFYLCAWGRLNTEAFFGQGTRLTVV.

CDR3 amino acids: CASGLDKNTGELFF. Written as DNA, the CDR3 is TGTGCTAGTGGTTTGGACAAGAACACCGGGGAGCTGTTTTTT. The chain recombines TRBV12-5 with TRBJ2-2, with D unresolved. The germline V gene has CDR1 LGHNT and CDR2 FRNRAP. The CDR3 contains 14 residues. V lost 1 base and J lost 1, with 4 bases in between.

V is TRBV12-5 and J is TRBJ2-1; unclear D gene. This CDR3 has 14 residues. V was pared by 0 bases and J by 9 bases, with 12 bases between. Germline CDR1 LGHNT, CDR2 FRNRAP. The CDR3 DNA sequence: TGTGCTAGTGGTTTGGTACCCGGGTACGGTGAGCAGTTCTTC. Encoded protein: CASGLVPGYGEQFF. Full variable domain (outside the CDR3, taken from reference TRBV12-5 and TRBJ2-1): DARVTQTPRHKVTEMGQEVTMRCQPILGHNTVFWYRQTMMQGLELLAYFRNRAPLDDSGMPKDRFSAEMPDATLATLKIQPSEPRDSAVYFCASGLVPGYGEQFFGPGTRLTVL.

The chain joins TRBV7-7 to TRBJ2-6; 9 bases agree with TRBD1. Trimming cost V 4 bases and J 4 bases; bases outside gene matches: 8. Germline CDR1 and CDR2: SSHAT and FNYEAQ (reference sequence). The CDR3 runs to 17 residues. Here the CDR3 DNA reads TGTGCCAGCAGCTCCGGACAGGGGTCGTGGGGGGCCAACGTCCTGACTTTC. Residues: CASSSGQGSWGANVLTF.

This clonotype was picked up a small number of times. The J gene is TRBJ1-5, the V gene TRBV6-5; possibly TRBD1 for D (6 bases). The CDR3 is 15 residues long. Germline CDR1 and CDR2: MNHEY and SVGAGI. The V end was cut by 2 bases, the J end by 8 bases, with 16 bases between. Here the CDR3 reads CASSYRGTPGEPQHF. The CDR3 coding sequence is TGTGCCAGCAGTTACAGGGGGACCCCTGGGGAGCCCCAGCATTTT.

The chain employs TRBV27 and TRBJ2-5; 9 positions agree with TRBD2. CDR3 length: 16 amino acids. Per germline, CDR1 MNHEY and CDR2 SMNVEV (reference sequence). The V segment lost 2 bases and the J segment 0 bases; nucleotides outside the gene matches: 4. The DNA of the CDR3 is TGTGCCAGCAGTTTACGGCGGGGGGGTAACCAAGAGACCCAGTACTTC. This codes for CASSLRRGGNQETQYF.

This rearrangement joins TRBV19 to TRBJ2-1; 9 bases line up with TRBD2. Germline V lookup: CDR1 LNHDA, CDR2 SQIVND (reference sequence). There are 15 residues in the CDR3. The V segment lost 4 bases and the J segment 4 bases; nucleotides outside the gene matches: 5. The CDR3: CASSTSSGVYNEQFF. The CDR3 nucleotides read TGTGCCAGTAGTACCTCTAGCGGGGTTTACAATGAGCAGTTCTTC.

By sample fraction, this clonotype is medium-sized. The chain combines TRBV15 with TRBJ1-1; possible D gene TRBD1, 6 bases. The germline V gene has CDR1 LNHNV and CDR2 YYDKDF (reference sequence). This CDR3 has 15 amino acids. Trimming shortened V by 0 bases and J by 6 bases, and 14 bases separated the two germline ends. The CDR3 sequence: CATSRDRGGGAEAFF. For the CDR3, the DNA is TGTGCCACCAGCAGAGATCGAGGGGGAGGGGCTGAAGCTTTCTTT. Supplemented by reference TRBV15 and TRBJ1-1, the full variable domain reads DAMVIQNPRYQVTQFGKPVTLSCSQTLNHNVMYWYQQKSSQAPKLLFHYYDKDFNNEADTPDNFQSRRPNTSFCFLDIRSPGLGDTAMYLCATSRDRGGGAEAFFGQGTRLTVV.

V usage is TRBV11-3 and J usage is TRBJ2-5; no clear D gene. Germline V gene sequence: CDR1 SGHNT, CDR2 YENEEA. CDR3 length: 14 residues. Trimming removed 1 base from V and 2 bases from J, with 8 bases in between. In nucleotides, the CDR3 is TGTGCCAGCAGCTTAGGGCCCGATCAAGAGACCCAGTACTTC. It translates to CASSLGPDQETQYF.

This clonotype has only a few counts. This chain links TRBV11-3 with TRBJ2-7; TRBD1 agrees at 7 bases. The CDR3 extends over 15 amino acids. V shed 0 bases, J shed 3 bases, and the junction held 5 bases outside the gene matches. Germline V gives CDR1 SGHNT, CDR2 YENEEA. CDR3 nucleotide sequence: TGTGCCAGCAGCTTAGAAGTCAGGGGGTACTACGAGCAGTACTTC. The encoded protein is CASSLEVRGYYEQYF.

By share, this clonotype ranks as medium-sized. The rearrangement links TRBV7-2 to TRBJ1-2, with 7 bases matching TRBD1. CDR1 is SGHTA and CDR2 is FQGNSA in the germline V gene. CDR3 length equals 14 residues. The J segment lost 4 bases and the V segment lost 5 bases, leaving 7 bases of the junction unmatched. The CDR3 loop is CASSTRQGLYGYTF. The CDR3 bases are TGTGCCAGCAGCACTCGACAGGGCCTCTATGGCTACACCTTC.

This clonotype has a handful of counts. This chain uses TRBV2 with TRBJ2-5, with 8 bases aligning to TRBD1. J gave up 1 base and V 6 bases, and 1 base lay outside the gene matches. Germline lookup yields CDR1 SNHLY and CDR2 FYNNEI. This CDR3 is built from 13 residues. The CDR3 DNA follows: TGTGCCAGCAGGACAGGGGTCCAAGAGACCCAGTACTTC. Protein: CASRTGVQETQYF.

This clonotype was picked up a small number of times. This chain uses TRBV7-2 with TRBJ2-3; D is perhaps TRBD2 (6 bases). The germline V gene encodes CDR1 SGHTA and CDR2 FQGNSA. Trimming took 1 base from V and 4 from J, leaving 9 bases between them. This CDR3 has 14 residues. The CDR3 region is CASSLVASADTQYF. The CDR3 DNA reads TGTGCCAGCAGCTTAGTGGCTAGCGCAGATACGCAGTATTTT.

A word on this clonotype: A junction boundary mismatches the germline segment, possibly from a read error. CDR3 DNA: TGTACCAGCAGTCCGGGTTTCAACACAGATACGCAGTATTTT. This gives the protein CTSSPGFNTDTQYF. The chain has TRBV6-1 and TRBJ2-3; D uncertain. The V gene's germline CDR1 is MNHNS and CDR2 SASEGT. This CDR3 region has 14 residues.

This clonotype was detected only once. This chain joins TRBV7-2 and TRBJ2-6, with 11 nucleotides matching TRBD2. Looked up from germline, CDR1 is SGHTA and CDR2 is FQGNSA. This CDR3 is 20 amino acids long. Trimming cost V 2 bases and J 2 bases; bases outside gene matches: 11. As DNA, the CDR3 is TGTGCCAGCAGCTTATCTCCGACTAGCGGGGTGAGCGCTGGGGCCAACGTCCTGACTTTC. This encodes CASSLSPTSGVSAGANVLTF.

This clonotype is medium-sized. The chain recombines TRBV7-9 with TRBJ2-5, with D possibly TRBD2 on 6 matching bases. Trimming took off 4 bases at V and 2 bases at J, with 14 bases between the two ends. CDR1 SEHNR and CDR2 FQNEAQ come from the germline V gene (reference sequence). This CDR3 region has 15 residues. CDR3 DNA sequence: TGTGCCAGCAGCTCCCCGACTAGTACGCAAGAGACCCAGTACTTC. Its translation is CASSSPTSTQETQYF.

This rearrangement joins TRBV25-1 to TRBJ1-4, with D unclear. Trimming removed 1 base from V and 5 bases from J, with 11 bases in between. This CDR3 region has 15 residues. Germline V gene sequence: CDR1 MGHDK, CDR2 SYGVNS. The CDR3 loop is CASSEFEGSNEKLFF. CDR3 nucleotide sequence: TGTGCCAGCAGTGAATTTGAAGGGTCCAATGAAAAACTGTTTTTT. Together with reference TRBV25-1 and TRBJ1-4, the CDR3 gives the full variable domain: EADIYQTPRYLVIGTGKKITLECSQTMGHDKMYWYQQDPGMELHLIHYSYGVNSTEKGDLSSESTVSRIRTEHFPLTLESARPSHTSQYLCASSEFEGSNEKLFFGSGTQLSVL.

By share of the sample, this clonotype is medium-sized. The CDR3 protein is CASSLDRAEYNEQFF. The CDR3 coding sequence is TGTGCCAGCAGCTTAGACAGGGCCGAATACAATGAGCAGTTCTTC. This chain joins TRBV11-3 and TRBJ2-1; TRBD1 might be the D (5 bases). Germline-derived CDR1 and CDR2 are SGHNT and YENEEA. The CDR3 runs 15 residues. Trimming shortened V by 0 bases and J by 4 bases, and 10 bases separated the two germline ends.

The chain has TRBV5-8 and TRBJ2-7, with TRBD2 matching 10 bases. The trim removed 4 bases at V and 3 bases at J, leaving 22 bases unmatched. The germline V gene has CDR1 SGHTS and CDR2 YDEGEE. This CDR3 contains 20 residues. The CDR3 here is CASSHPRGPKRGGHRYEQYF. CDR3 nucleotide sequence: TGTGCCAGCAGCCACCCCCGGGGCCCGAAGCGGGGGGGTCACCGCTACGAGCAGTACTTC.